This TCR beta chain was profiled in a study of graft-versus-host responses after intestinal transplantation. At the level of the study: Recipients obtained multivisceral, liver-intestinal, or isolated intestinal transplants. Recipients were all induced with anti-thymocyte globulin, then given tacrolimus and steroids for approximately three years.

Concerning this clone: Its antigen is still unknown.

The study's findings and limits: Investigators detected GvH clones in recipient marrow, with some emerging earlier in ileum or blood. Subjects displaying graft-donor T cell macrochimerism possessed elevated graft-versus-host to host-versus-graft clonal ratios inside allografts.

Unmatched junction bases numbered 6, after V lost 5 bases and J lost 5 bases. The CDR3 is made up of 14 amino acids. Germline CDR1 is KGHSH and CDR2 is LQKENI. Sequencing was performed with immunoSEQ multiplex PCR; in TCRdb, only in-frame clones are kept and a portion is missing. This table holds approximately 89,000 clones, around nine tenths found once. V and J are TRBV18 and TRBJ2-5; 9 bases agree with TRBD1. This clonotype originated in a human patient who received an intestinal transplant, so some T cells may come from the graft donor. This specimen consisted of PBMCs, obtained about 450 days after intestinal transplant. CDR3 DNA: TGTGCCAGCTCAGCACAGGGGGCTAGGGAGACCCAGTACTTC. Translation gives CASSAQGARETQYF.